This entry lists 30 T cell receptor beta chains sequenced from one sample in a study of CD8+ T cells in alopecia areata. cDNA prepared by RNA extraction and subsequent reverse transcription served as the template for sequencing. Clones were sequenced by immunoSEQ multiplex PCR, and TCRdb holds only the in-frame ones, with some missing. The repertoire consists of approximately 280,000 clones, none detected only once. The study sorted pooled cutaneous lymph node cells by CD4, CD8alpha, NKG2D, NKG2ACE and other markers. The material sequenced was CD4+ T cells sorted from a lymph node. The receptors were gathered from a C3H/HeJ mouse with alopecia areata. Mice of this strain are of MHC haplotype H2-k.

This clone was observed a handful of times. Mouse gene names apply. The read gets to within 3 residues of the CDR3 end, and the germline J gene fills in the rest. The V call is TRBV14, the J call TRBJ1-6, with 7 positions matching TRBD1. TRBJ1-6 is reported as an ORF; its role is uncertain. This CDR3 contains 16 residues. The V and J ends lost 5 bases and 0 bases, in that order; junction bases with no gene match: 5. CDR1 is SGHDT, CDR2 FRDEAV, per germline. CDR3 amino acids: CASSPGQFSYNSPLYF. Partial CDR3 DNA: TGTGCCAGCAGCCCGGGACAGTTTTCCTATAATTCGCCC.

About this clone itself: Germline and genes: mouse. With the read ending 4 residues before the CDR3 end, the germline J gene is used to fill in that end. V is TRBV13-3 and J is TRBJ1-1; D is undetermined. This CDR3 spans 11 amino acids. From germline, CDR1 is NNHDY and CDR2 SYVADS. CDR3 bases read: TGTGCCAGCAGTGATGCAAAA. Protein product: CASSDAK. The entire CDR3 reads CASSDAKEVFF.

A remark on this clone: The germline and genes are mouse ones. The sequence runs out 4 residues before the end of the CDR3; the remainder is reconstructed from the germline J gene. The chain links TRBV1 to TRBJ2-1, with TRBD2 matching 8 bases. The V gene end was trimmed by 5 bases and the J gene end by 4 bases; junction bases not matched to a gene: 7. In germline, CDR1 is NSQYPW, CDR2 LRSPGD (reference sequence). CDR3 length equals 15 residues. CDR3 amino acids: CTCSSRTGWYAEQFF. CDR3 bases read: TGCACCTGCAGTTCCCGGACTGGGTGGTATGCT.

Notes on this clone: Gene and germline names: mouse. The read ends 4 residues shy of where the CDR3 ends; the end is completed using the germline J gene. Other DNA sequences in this specimen translate into the identical CDR3. The V and J genes are TRBV5 and TRBJ2-3, with D unresolved. Trimming shortened V by 2 bases and J by 2 bases, and 2 bases separated the two germline ends. The CDR3 totals 12 residues. Germline CDR1 is LGHNA and CDR2 is YNLKQL (reference sequence). The CDR3 loop is CASSQSAETLYF. CDR3 DNA (partial): TGTGCCAGCAGCCAATCTGCAGAA.

A word on this clone: Gene names are mouse gene names. The CDR3 end is not reached by the read, which stops 4 residues before it; the germline J gene fills it in. V usage is TRBV17 and J usage is TRBJ1-2, with 10 bases fitting TRBD1. Losses at the gene ends were 3 bases for V and 4 bases for J; bases not matched to a gene: 5. CDR1 MNHDT and CDR2 YYDKIL come from the germline V gene. The CDR3 consists of 15 residues. Incomplete CDR3 DNA: TGTGCTAGCAGTAGTGACAGGGGGCAGAGCTCC. Encoded protein: CASSSDRGQSS. The whole CDR3 region reads CASSSDRGQSSDYTF.

At least ten counts were recorded for this clone. The listed genes are named as in mouse. The read ends 4 residues shy of where the CDR3 ends; the end is completed using the germline J gene. This chain uses TRBV17 with TRBJ2-2, with 11 bases identical to TRBD2. The germline gives CDR1 MNHDT, CDR2 YYDKIL. The CDR3 has 18 residues. The junction had 3 bases not matched to a gene; V was cut back by 0 bases and J by 0 bases. The covered CDR3 bases are TGTGCTAGCAGTAGAGATCCGGGACTGGGGGCAAACACCGGG. This gives the protein CASSRDPGLGANTG. The CDR3 reads in full as CASSRDPGLGANTGQLYF.

This clone was seen only a few times. Genes here carry mouse names. The read comes to an end 4 residues before the CDR3 does, leaving the germline J gene to fill in the end. The chain has TRBV5 and TRBJ2-7; tentative D call: TRBD2 (5 bases). This CDR3 spans 13 amino acids. CDR1 LGHNA and CDR2 YNLKQL come from the germline V gene (reference sequence). Partial CDR3 DNA: TGTGCCAGCAGCCAAGATTGGGGAAAT. The encoded protein is CASSQDWGN. The whole CDR3 sequence reads CASSQDWGNEQYF.

Concerning this clone: Gene names follow the mouse nomenclature. Sequencing ends 4 residues short of the CDR3 end; the germline J gene provides the rest. V gene TRBV13-1 combines with J gene TRBJ2-3; 7 positions agree with TRBD2. This CDR3 comprises 16 residues. Germline trimming cut 0 bases from V and 2 bases from J; bases unmatched to any gene: 6. Looked up from germline, CDR1 is NSHNY and CDR2 is SYGAGN. CDR3 amino acids: CASSDDLGVIAETLYF. The DNA read from the CDR3 is TGTGCCAGCAGTGATGATCTGGGGGTCATTGCAGAA.

With respect to this clone: Gene names and germline match the mouse. The CDR3 is cut off 4 residues early in the read; its end comes from the germline J gene. The chain carries TRBV13-1 and TRBJ2-7, with 10 bases lining up with TRBD2. The CDR3 covers 14 residues. Germline V lookup: CDR1 NSHNY, CDR2 SYGAGN. V dropped 4 bases and J dropped 3; count of bases not matched to a gene: 4. Partial CDR3 DNA: TGTGCCAGCAGTCTGGGACTGGGGTACTAT. Translated: CASSLGLGYY. Given in full, the CDR3 is CASSLGLGYYEQYF.

This clone was observed a handful of times. The gene names here belong to mouse. The read gets to within 4 residues of the CDR3 end, and the germline J gene fills in the rest. The chain uses TRBV19 and TRBJ2-5; the D gene is possibly TRBD2 (6 bases). The CDR3 runs 14 residues. Germline lookup yields CDR1 FNHDT and CDR2 SITEND (reference sequence). V was pared by 4 bases and J by 2 bases, with 11 bases between. CDR3 loop: CASSSRDSQDTQYF. CDR3 DNA (partial): TGTGCCAGCAGTTCCCGGGACTCCCAAGAC. Drawing the rest from reference TRBV19 and TRBJ2-5, the complete variable domain is GGIITQTPKFLIGQEGQKLTLKCQQNFNHDTMYWYRQDSGKGLRLIYYSITENDLQKGDLSEGYDASREKKSSFSLTVTSAQKNEMAVFLCASSSRDSQDTQYFGPGTRLLVL.

For this clone: The genes and germline here are from mouse. The read halts 4 residues ahead of the CDR3 end, with the missing end drawn from the germline J gene. Other DNA sequences in the sample encode the same CDR3. The J gene is TRBJ2-5, the V gene TRBV13-1, with D unclear. V was pared by 3 bases and J by 0 bases, with 5 bases between. CDR1 NSHNY and CDR2 SYGAGN come from the germline V gene. CDR3 length: 13 amino acids. The CDR3 DNA, read in part, is TGTGCCAGCAGTGGACTAAACCAAGAC. Its protein is CASSGLNQD. The entire CDR3 sequence reads CASSGLNQDTQYF.

Of note for this clone: Gene and germline names: mouse. The sequence runs out 4 residues before the end of the CDR3; the remainder is reconstructed from the germline J gene. This rearrangement joins TRBV13-2 to TRBJ2-1; the match to TRBD1 covers 9 bases. CDR3 length: 16 amino acids. CDR1 is NNHNN, CDR2 SYGAGS, per germline (reference sequence). CDR3: CASGDSRDRVRAEQFF. Incomplete CDR3 DNA: TGTGCCAGCGGTGATTCCCGGGACAGGGTTCGGGCT.

This clone appeared a few times. Gene names and germline refer to mouse. The read ends 4 residues before the CDR3 terminus; that terminus is restored from the germline J gene. The chain combines TRBV5 with TRBJ2-3; 8 bases agree with TRBD2. CDR3 size: 16 residues. The germline V gene encodes CDR1 LGHNA and CDR2 YNLKQL (reference sequence). V lost 3 bases and J lost 0; bases outside the gene matches: 5. CDR3 bases read: TGTGCCAGCAGCCACTGGACTGGGTCTAGTGCAGAA. It is translated as CASSHWTGSSAE. The CDR3 reads in full as CASSHWTGSSAETLYF.

On this clone: Mouse gene names and germline throughout. The CDR3 end lies 4 residues beyond the end of the read and is filled in from the germline J gene. V is TRBV1 and J is TRBJ2-1; 7 bases are a match to TRBD1. This CDR3 region has 16 residues. The J segment lost 3 bases and the V segment lost 0 bases, leaving 5 bases of the junction unmatched. From germline, CDR1 is NSQYPW and CDR2 LRSPGD (reference sequence). Incomplete CDR3 DNA: TGCACCTGCAGTGCAGAAGGGGCAGGGGGCTATGCT. Amino acid sequence: CTCSAEGAGGYA. The full CDR3 reads CTCSAEGAGGYAEQFF.

Of note for this clone: Any gene name here is a mouse gene name. Read data end 4 residues before the CDR3 end; the end is taken from the germline J gene. The V call is TRBV1, the J call TRBJ2-7; D remains unclear. CDR3 length equals 12 residues. Germline CDR1 is NSQYPW and CDR2 is LRSPGD (reference sequence). CDR3 bases read: TGCACCTGCAGTGCACCTGGAAAT. It yields the protein CTCSAPGN. The CDR3 in full is CTCSAPGNEQYF.

Notes on this clone: Gene and germline names: mouse. The read finishes 4 residues shy of the CDR3 end, and the germline J gene is used to complete it. The genes are TRBV13-1 and TRBJ2-2; possibly TRBD1 for D (6 bases). CDR1 and CDR2 (germline): NSHNY, SYGAGN. The V end was cut by 0 bases, the J end by 0 bases, with 12 bases between. The CDR3 is 17 residues long. The CDR3 bases that were read are TGTGCCAGCAGTGATGTTAGGGGACACGCAAACACCGGG. Translated: CASSDVRGHANTG. The whole CDR3 reads CASSDVRGHANTGQLYF.

This clone was detected a few times. Gene names are mouse gene names. The read halts 4 residues ahead of the CDR3 end, with the missing end drawn from the germline J gene. The sample holds other DNA sequences that translate to the same CDR3. V usage is TRBV19 and J usage is TRBJ2-5; D might be TRBD2 (7 bases). This CDR3 has 13 amino acids. CDR1 is FNHDT and CDR2 is SITEND in the germline V gene (reference sequence). CDR3 DNA, as far as it was read: TGTGCCAGCAGTATTCGGGGGGCAGAC. Amino acid sequence: CASSIRGAD. The full-length CDR3 reads as CASSIRGADTQYF. The variable domain in full, completed from reference TRBV19 and TRBJ2-5, reads GGIITQTPKFLIGQEGQKLTLKCQQNFNHDTMYWYRQDSGKGLRLIYYSITENDLQKGDLSEGYDASREKKSSFSLTVTSAQKNEMAVFLCASSIRGADTQYFGPGTRLLVL.

Of note for this clone: The listed genes are named as in mouse. The read finishes 4 residues shy of the CDR3 end, and the germline J gene is used to complete it. This chain connects TRBV13-3 to TRBJ2-1; 10 bases line up with TRBD1. This CDR3 spans 14 amino acids. The V segment lost 7 bases and the J segment 6 bases; nucleotides outside the gene matches: 7. Germline CDR1 NNHDY, CDR2 SYVADS. CDR3 bases read: TGTGCCAGCCGAAGACAGGGGGCTATTGCT. As protein: CASRRQGAIA. The full CDR3 reads CASRRQGAIAEQFF.

This clone was picked up a small number of times. The genes are named according to mouse. The read ends 4 residues early relative to the CDR3; the germline J gene fills the gap. V and J are TRBV5 and TRBJ2-3, with 10 bases that match TRBD2. J lost 0 bases, V lost 1 base, and 4 bases had no gene match. The CDR3 has 17 residues. Looked up from germline, CDR1 is LGHNA and CDR2 is YNLKQL (reference sequence). CDR3 region: CASSQVWGGGSAETLYF. The CDR3 bases that were read are TGTGCCAGCAGCCAAGTCTGGGGGGGCGGGAGTGCAGAA.

Concerning this clone itself: Mouse gene names apply. CDR3 protein: CTCSNWGGGDQNTLYF. The DNA read from the CDR3 is TGCACCTGCAGTAACTGGGGGGGCGGGGATCAAAAC. The V gene is TRBV1, the J gene TRBJ2-4; 11 bases are a match to TRBD2. The read terminates 4 residues ahead of where the CDR3 ends, so the germline J gene completes it. Germline V lookup: CDR1 NSQYPW, CDR2 LRSPGD (reference sequence). V lost 5 bases and J lost 2; bases outside the gene matches: 6. The CDR3 consists of 16 residues.

This clone showed up just a few times. Genes here carry mouse names. The read finishes 4 residues shy of the CDR3 end, and the germline J gene is used to complete it. The chain combines TRBV1 with TRBJ2-5; a possible D gene is TRBD1 (5 bases). This CDR3 is 14 amino acids long. Germline CDR1 reads NSQYPW; CDR2 reads LRSPGD (reference sequence). The covered CDR3 bases are TGCACCTGCAGTGCCCTTCGACAGAAAGAC. Translating gives CTCSALRQKD. The whole CDR3 region reads CTCSALRQKDTQYF.

This clone was observed a few times. Mouse germline and gene names are used. The read falls 4 residues short of the CDR3 end, and the missing part is taken from the germline J gene. The rearrangement joins TRBV19 to TRBJ2-2, with a weak D call TRBD1 (6 bases). The CDR3 is 13 residues long. V gave up 7 bases and J gave up 4 bases, with 11 bases separating them. CDR1 and CDR2 (germline): FNHDT, SITEND (reference sequence). CDR3 sequence reads: CASQTGATGQLYF. The DNA read from the CDR3 is TGTGCCAGCCAGACAGGCGCCACCGGG.

This clone was counted ten times or more. Mouse germline and gene names are used. The read terminates 4 residues ahead of where the CDR3 ends, so the germline J gene completes it. The sample carries other DNA sequences with the same CDR3. The chain links TRBV19 to TRBJ2-7, with unresolved D. Trimming cost V 2 bases and J 0 bases, with 6 bases left between them. Germline assignment: CDR1 FNHDT and CDR2 SITEND (reference sequence). CDR3 length: 13 amino acids. This chain's CDR3 is CASSIRSSYEQYF. The part of the CDR3 DNA that was read is TGTGCCAGCAGTATCAGGAGCTCCTAT.

As to this clone: Genes and germline are mouse. The read ends 4 residues shy of where the CDR3 ends; the end is completed using the germline J gene. The same CDR3 arises from other DNA sequences in this sample as well. The rearrangement joins TRBV5 to TRBJ2-5, with 8 bases lining up with TRBD1. CDR1 and CDR2 from the germline V gene are LGHNA and YNLKQL (reference sequence). The CDR3 is made up of 14 amino acids. The sequenced part of the CDR3 DNA is TGTGCCAGCAGCCAAGAGACAGGGGAAGAC. Translated, it gives CASSQETGED. The CDR3 as a whole reads CASSQETGEDTQYF.

This clone was detected only a few times. The listed genes are named as in mouse. Sequencing ends 3 residues short of the CDR3 end; the germline J gene provides the rest. The V gene is TRBV5, the J gene TRBJ1-6; D is unresolved. TRBJ1-6 carries the ORF label, with uncertain function. The V gene lost 0 bases and the J gene lost 9 bases, with 9 bases spanning the gap. Looked up from germline, CDR1 is LGHNA and CDR2 is YNLKQL (reference sequence). This CDR3 has 14 residues. The part of the CDR3 DNA that was read is TGTGCCAGCAGCCAAGATGGGGTGGGTTCGCCC. It specifies CASSQDGVGSP. The CDR3 in its entirety is CASSQDGVGSPLYF.

With regard to this clone: Gene labels here are mouse ones. The read comes to an end 4 residues before the CDR3 does, leaving the germline J gene to fill in the end. V usage is TRBV19 and J usage is TRBJ1-1, with 7 positions matching TRBD1. CDR1 and CDR2 from the germline V gene are FNHDT and SITEND (reference sequence). CDR3 length: 13 amino acids. Partial CDR3 DNA: TGTGCCAGCAGTAACCCACAGGGGACA. Translation gives CASSNPQGT. The whole CDR3 protein reads CASSNPQGTEVFF.

As for this clone: The germline and genes are mouse ones. The CDR3 end lies 4 residues beyond the end of the read and is filled in from the germline J gene. This sample also contains other DNA sequences that code for the same CDR3. This chain connects TRBV14 to TRBJ2-5; D possibly corresponds to TRBD1 (5 bases). The CDR3 contains 13 residues. CDR1 and CDR2 from the germline V gene are SGHDT and FRDEAV. V lost 2 bases, J lost 3 bases, and 7 bases lay in between. The chain's CDR3 is CASSLTGQDTQYF. CDR3 DNA, as far as it was read: TGTGCCAGCAGTTTAACAGGTCAAGAC. Variable domain in full (rest from reference TRBV14 and TRBJ2-5): EAGVTQSPRYAVLQEGQAVSFWCDPISGHDTLYWYQQPRDQGPQLLVYFRDEAVIDNSQLPSDRFSAVRPKGTNSTLKIQSAKQGDTATYLCASSLTGQDTQYFGPGTRLLVL.

Regarding this clone: Gene and germline names: mouse. The CDR3 extends 4 residues past the end of the read, so its final part is completed from the germline J gene. The chain employs TRBV13-2 and TRBJ2-4, with 7 bases aligning to TRBD1. This CDR3 is built from 13 residues. V shed 3 bases, J shed 3 bases, and the junction held 1 base outside the gene matches. The germline gives CDR1 NNHNN, CDR2 SYGAGS (reference sequence). The CDR3 DNA, read in part, is TGTGCCAGCGGTGGGGACAGACAAAAC. Its protein product is CASGGDRQN. The full-length CDR3 reads as CASGGDRQNTLYF.

This clone was recorded many times. All gene names here are mouse names. The CDR3 goes on 4 residues after the read ends, and that part is filled in from the germline J gene. This chain links TRBV17 with TRBJ2-2; 8 bases line up with TRBD2. This CDR3 has 15 amino acids. In germline, CDR1 is MNHDT, CDR2 YYDKIL. V trimming: 2 bases; J trimming: 3 bases; junction bases outside the gene matches: 2. CDR3 protein: CASSRNWGYTGQLYF. The covered CDR3 bases are TGTGCTAGCAGTAGAAACTGGGGGTACACCGGG.

Turning to this clone: Genes here carry mouse names. The read is 4 residues too short to cover the CDR3 end, so that end is filled in from the germline J gene. The V call is TRBV1, the J call TRBJ2-2, with a possible D match to TRBD1 (7 bases). The CDR3 totals 15 residues. V lost 4 bases to trimming and J lost 0 bases, with 9 bases between them. Germline V CDR1 and CDR2: NSQYPW, LRSPGD (reference sequence). CDR3 region: CTCSVGGSNTGQLYF. CDR3 DNA (partial): TGCACCTGCAGTGTAGGGGGCTCAAACACCGGG.